This T cell receptor (beta chain) was found in a study of shared clonotypes between healthy human individuals. Into CD45RA+ naive and CD45RA-negative memory subsets, the CD4+ cells were split. Sequencing was performed with immunoSEQ multiplex PCR; in TCRdb, only in-frame clones are kept and a portion is missing. The sample yields some 2,100,000 clones, roughly 95% seen once. The germline CDR1 and CDR2 sequences are SGHTA and FQGNSA. The germline V and J ends were trimmed by 5 bases and 10 bases, with 18 bases remaining between them. The length of the CDR3 is 15 residues. Sequencing was done on a sample of naive CD4+ T cells sorted from blood. The subset here: CD45RA+ positively selected. The source of this sequence is a man aged 18 to 30 in good health. V usage is TRBV7-2 and J usage is TRBJ1-6, with unresolved D. The CDR3 is CASSPTLGVYSPLHF. The DNA of the CDR3 is TGTGCCAGCAGCCCCACTTTAGGCGTCTACTCACCCCTCCACTTT.